A single sample gave rise to the 29 T cell receptor beta chains below, sequenced in a study of blood T cells in healthy people across ages. The authors ran a second PCR of about 6 to 12 cycles using a sample-barcoded 5' primer and a J-beta primer mix. TCRdb recomputed calls from the 5' RACE reads with MiXCR, one row per CDR3 protein. Of fewer than 2,000,000 distinct CDR3 sequences listed, around 42% were seen once; the top ten hold around 23%. The material sequenced was blood. The source of these receptors is a human donor in good health.

This clonotype was detected only a few times. The gene calls are TRBV5-1 and TRBJ2-1; the match to TRBD1 covers 11 bases. J lost 0 bases, V lost 1 base, and 9 bases had no gene match. Germline-derived CDR1 and CDR2 are SGHRS and YFSETQ. This CDR3 comprises 19 residues. CDR3 in amino acids: CASSLFGTGGPSSYNEQFF. CDR3 coding DNA: TGCGCCAGCAGCTTGTTTGGGACAGGGGGGCCTAGCTCCTACAATGAGCAGTTCTTC.

In this sample, this clonotype turned up a few times. The chain links TRBV20-1 to TRBJ2-1, with TRBD2 identical over 7 bases. Germline V lookup: CDR1 DFQATT, CDR2 SNEGSKA (reference sequence). Germline trimming cut 0 bases from V and 4 bases from J; bases unmatched to any gene: 15. This CDR3 is 18 amino acids long. The CDR3 DNA reads TGCAGTGCTAGAGAGGTTAGCGGAGGCGGGGGTGCATACAATGAGCAGTTCTTC. Translating gives CSAREVSGGGGAYNEQFF.

The J gene is TRBJ1-1, the V gene TRBV30; D unresolved. Germline V gives CDR1 GTSNPN, CDR2 SVGIG (reference sequence). V was clipped by 4 bases and J by 4 bases, with 7 bases between them. This CDR3 is 11 amino acids long. The CDR3 is CAWTEGTEAFF. As DNA, the CDR3 is TGTGCCTGGACGGAGGGCACTGAAGCTTTCTTT.

As concerns this clonotype: A junction end diverges from the germline sequence, so it may reflect a read error. The rearrangement joins TRBV20-1 to TRBJ2-5; TRBD2 agrees at 15 bases. The germline V gene has CDR1 DFQATT and CDR2 SNEGSKA (reference sequence). The CDR3 consists of 16 residues. CDR3 sequence: CGAPRTSGGVVETQYF. The CDR3 nucleotides read TGCGGTGCTCCTAGGACTAGCGGGGGGGTAGTGGAGACCCAGTACTTC.

This clonotype came up a few times. The chain carries TRBV5-6 and TRBJ1-1; D not certain. This CDR3 region has 13 residues. V lost 3 bases and J 0 bases, leaving 6 bases between the germline ends. Germline loops: CDR1 SGHDT, CDR2 YYEEEE. CDR3 protein: CASSSLLNTEAFF. The CDR3 DNA is TGTGCCAGCAGCTCCTTACTGAACACTGAAGCTTTCTTT.

Only a few counts were recorded for this clonotype. The chain uses TRBV25-1 and TRBJ2-7; 8 nucleotides align to TRBD1. Trimming took 5 bases from V and 5 from J; bases not matched to a gene: 8. Germline CDR1 reads MGHDK; CDR2 reads SYGVNS. The CDR3 has 14 amino acids. The CDR3 protein is CASSNTGGLDEQYF. The CDR3 coding sequence is TGTGCCAGCAGTAACACAGGGGGGTTGGACGAGCAGTACTTC.

This clonotype was found a few times. CDR3 protein: CASPQEKGPDTEAFF. The DNA of the CDR3 is TGTGCCAGCCCCCAGGAGAAGGGCCCGGACACTGAAGCTTTCTTT. The chain combines TRBV9 with TRBJ1-1; D is unclear. Germline CDR1 reads SGDLS; CDR2 reads YYNGEE. CDR3 length: 15 amino acids. V was pared by 7 bases and J by 3 bases, with 19 bases between. Full variable domain (outside the CDR3, taken from reference TRBV9 and TRBJ1-1): DSGVTQTPKHLITATGQRVTLRCSPRSGDLSVYWYQQSLDQGLQFLIQYYNGEERAKGNILERFSAQQFPDLHSELNLSSLELGDSALYFCASPQEKGPDTEAFFGQGTRLTVV.

This clonotype was seen more than once but under ten times. The chain combines TRBV7-9 with TRBJ2-5, with D unresolved. V was clipped by 0 bases and J by 5 bases, with 13 bases between them. Germline V gene sequence: CDR1 SEHNR, CDR2 FQNEAQ (reference sequence). The CDR3 totals 15 residues. The CDR3: CASSLAKDLQETQYF. The CDR3 DNA follows: TGTGCCAGCAGCTTAGCTAAAGACCTGCAGGAGACCCAGTACTTC.

J is TRBJ2-4 and V is TRBV2; D may be TRBD2 (6 bases). Trimming took off 7 bases at V and 13 bases at J, with 20 bases between the two ends. The CDR3 spans 13 residues. The germline gives CDR1 SNHLY, CDR2 FYNNEI. CDR3 nucleotide sequence: TGTGCCAGCACCTTGGGATATTCGGGGGAGCAGTACTTC. As protein: CASTLGYSGEQYF.

DNA of the CDR3: TGCGCCAGCAGCTTAGTTCCTTTCGAATCCGCTCTAGCGGGGGTGCAGTTCTTC. This sequence encodes CASSLVPFESALAGVQFF. This sequence joins TRBV5-1 and TRBJ2-1; 10 bases agree with TRBD2. Germline CDR1 is SGHRS and CDR2 is YFSETQ. The V gene end was trimmed by 2 bases and the J gene end by 12 bases; junction bases not matched to a gene: 20. The CDR3 consists of 18 residues.

The gene calls are TRBV29-1 and TRBJ2-7; TRBD1 is a possible D gene (6 bases). Looked up from germline, CDR1 is SQVTM and CDR2 is ANQGSEA. The V and J ends lost 6 bases and 3 bases respectively, with 15 bases between them. The CDR3 runs 13 residues. CDR3 region: CSVGQPTGYEQYF. The CDR3 DNA is TGCAGCGTCGGACAGCCAACGGGCTACGAGCAGTACTTC.

The rearrangement links TRBV9 to TRBJ1-2; TRBD1 might be the D (6 bases). Trimming removed 4 bases at V and 4 bases at J, with 26 bases between. Germline CDR1 is SGDLS and CDR2 is YYNGEE. This CDR3 has 18 residues. CDR3 coding DNA: TGTGCCAGCAGCTCAGGCGGGGGCACCGGGTGGAGGAGCTATGGCTACACCTTC. Residues: CASSSGGGTGWRSYGYTF.

This rearrangement joins TRBV10-3 to TRBJ1-5, with 7 bases that match TRBD1. Germline lookup yields CDR1 ENHRY and CDR2 SYGVKD. V shed 7 bases and J 3 bases; nucleotides not matched to a gene: 6. The CDR3 is made up of 14 amino acids. The CDR3 is CAIIPGTANQPQHF. Here the CDR3 DNA reads TGTGCCATCATTCCCGGGACAGCCAATCAGCCCCAGCATTTT.

This chain joins TRBV9 and TRBJ2-1; TRBD1 or TRBD2 may be the D gene (5 bases each). There are 16 residues in the CDR3. CDR1 is SGDLS, CDR2 YYNGEE, per germline. V lost 2 bases and J lost 5, with 17 bases in between. The CDR3 coding sequence is TGTGCCAGCAGCGTCGGGACCCATCATTGGGACAATGAGCAGTTCTTC. Residues: CASSVGTHHWDNEQFF.

Regarding this clonotype: Its ends do not fully match the called genes, so a read error is possible. This sequence joins TRBV29-1 and TRBJ2-2, with D perhaps TRBD1 or TRBD2 (5 bases each). The CDR3 totals 15 residues. The germline V gene encodes CDR1 SQVTM and CDR2 ANQGSEA. The chain's CDR3 is CSVGDGRANIGELFF. CDR3 DNA: TGCAGCGTTGGGGACGGCCGCGCGAACATCGGGGAGCTGTTTTTT.

The V gene is TRBV20-1, the J gene TRBJ2-3, with TRBD2 matching over 8 bases. Germline values: CDR1 DFQATT, CDR2 SNEGSKA (reference sequence). After removal of 4 bases from V and 1 base from J, the junction contained 4 bases not matched to a gene. There are 14 residues in the CDR3. The CDR3 DNA reads as TGCAGTGCTATTAGCGGGGCAGGCACAGATACGCAGTATTTT. Residues: CSAISGAGTDTQYF.

This clonotype was picked up a small number of times. The V gene is TRBV5-1, the J gene TRBJ1-1; no firm D call. CDR1 is SGHRS and CDR2 is YFSETQ in the germline V gene. This CDR3 spans 16 amino acids. The V and J ends lost 0 bases and 1 base respectively, with 13 bases between them. The CDR3 protein is CASSLGLAHWNTEAFF. The CDR3 region has the DNA TGCGCCAGCAGCTTGGGGCTGGCCCACTGGAACACTGAAGCTTTCTTT.

The chain is built from TRBV5-1 and TRBJ1-2, with a tentative D call TRBD1 (5 bases). The germline V gene has CDR1 SGHRS and CDR2 YFSETQ. The CDR3 totals 15 residues. The germline V and J ends were trimmed by 5 bases and 4 bases, with 18 bases remaining between them. The CDR3 reads CASRAVGRQLYGYTF. The CDR3 nucleotides are TGCGCCAGCAGGGCGGTAGGGAGACAGCTCTATGGCTACACCTTC.

The chain recombines TRBV20-1 with TRBJ2-1; TRBD2 matches at 11 bases. This CDR3 spans 15 amino acids. Germline V gives CDR1 DFQATT, CDR2 SNEGSKA (reference sequence). V was pared by 4 bases and J by 2 bases, with 4 bases of the junction left unmatched. CDR3 sequence reads: CSAMPGLAAYNEQFF. The CDR3 bases are TGCAGTGCTATGCCGGGACTAGCGGCCTACAATGAGCAGTTCTTC.

V is TRBV7-2 and J is TRBJ1-1, with 9 positions matching TRBD1. Losses at the gene ends were 2 bases for V and 2 bases for J; bases not matched to a gene: 3. The germline gives CDR1 SGHTA, CDR2 FQGNSA. The CDR3 runs 15 residues. Here the CDR3 DNA reads TGTGCCAGCAGCTTAAGACAGGGGGAAAACACTGAAGCTTTCTTT. Protein sequence: CASSLRQGENTEAFF. Supplemented by reference TRBV7-2 and TRBJ1-1, the full variable domain reads GAGVSQSPSNKVTEKGKDVELRCDPISGHTALYWYRQSLGQGLEFLIYFQGNSAPDKSGLPSDRFSAERTGGSVSTLTIQRTQQEDSAVYLCASSLRQGENTEAFFGQGTRLTVV.

The V call is TRBV9, the J call TRBJ2-4, with 8 bases lining up with TRBD1. Gene TRBJ2-7 matches the end of the DNA better, so the J call may be wrong. Germline values: CDR1 SGDLS, CDR2 YYNGEE. The CDR3 has 15 residues. CDR3 nucleotide sequence: TGTGCCAGCAGCGTAGCCGGGACAGGCCTCGACGAGCAGTACTTC. This translates into CASSVAGTGLDEQYF.

This clonotype was detected only a few times. The chain combines TRBV24-1 with TRBJ2-1; no reliable D call. CDR3 length: 13 residues. The ends were cut back, 4 bases at V and 12 bases at J, with 15 bases in the middle. From germline, CDR1 is KGHDR and CDR2 SFDVKD. The CDR3 protein is CATSDLTSLGQFF. The CDR3 DNA reads as TGTGCCACCAGTGACCTGACCTCGTTAGGGCAGTTCTTC.

The rearrangement links TRBV4-3 to TRBJ2-6; D is undetermined. CDR1 and CDR2 from the germline V gene are LGHNA and YSLEER. The CDR3 length is 16 residues. V gave up 4 bases and J gave up 2 bases, with 12 bases separating them. The CDR3 nucleotides read TGCGCCAGCAGCCCCTTTGTAGCAACTGGGGCCAACGTCCTGACTTTC. It specifies CASSPFVATGANVLTF.

The chain links TRBV13 to TRBJ2-3; tentatively, D is TRBD1 (5 bases). The CDR3 runs 13 residues. Germline V gene lookup returns CDR1 PRHDT and CDR2 FYEKMQ (reference sequence). V lost 5 bases to trimming and J lost 9 bases, with 15 bases between them. The CDR3, as DNA: TGTGCCAGCAGCCAGCTCCTGACAGTGACGCAGTATTTT. It codes for CASSQLLTVTQYF.

Only a few counts were recorded for this clonotype. The chain carries TRBV12-3 or TRBV12-4 and TRBJ2-3; perhaps TRBD2 as D (6 bases). This CDR3 spans 15 amino acids. V was pared by 3 bases and J by 6 bases, with 16 bases between. The CDR3 here is CASSFSGPTRDTQYF. Written as DNA, the CDR3 is TGTGCCAGCAGTTTCAGCGGGCCTACCCGCGATACGCAGTATTTT.

This CDR3 is CSVEDLGGFGIQYF. CDR3 sequence (DNA): TGCAGCGTTGAGGATCTTGGCGGGTTCGGCATTCAGTACTTC. The chain joins TRBV29-1 to TRBJ2-4; TRBD2 might be the D (5 bases). V was trimmed by 3 bases and J by 9 bases, leaving 18 bases between them. The CDR3 sequence is 14 residues long. Per the germline V gene, CDR1 is SQVTM and CDR2 is ANQGSEA.

The table lists this clonotype with a few counts. The V call is TRBV7-2, the J call TRBJ2-7, with 13 bases aligning to TRBD2. The V segment lost 2 bases and the J segment 4 bases; nucleotides outside the gene matches: 8. The CDR3 has 17 amino acids. Germline loops: CDR1 SGHTA, CDR2 FQGNSA. DNA for the CDR3: TGTGCCAGCAGCTTAAAAGGGACTAGCGGGGCGGCGTACGAGCAGTACTTC. Its translation: CASSLKGTSGAAYEQYF.

In the case of this clonotype: The junction and the germline gene differ at one end; a read error may be behind it. CDR3: CASSLRDSGSYELYF. The CDR3 DNA reads as TGTGCCAGCAGTTTAAGAGATAGCGGCTCCTACGAGCTGTACTTC. The rearrangement links TRBV27 to TRBJ2-7; D possibly corresponds to TRBD2 (6 bases). CDR3 length equals 15 residues. Germline V gene sequence: CDR1 MNHEY, CDR2 SMNVEV (reference sequence).

The chain links TRBV15 to TRBJ2-1; possibly TRBD2 for D (5 bases). Germline CDR1 is LNHNV and CDR2 is YYDKDF (reference sequence). The CDR3 spans 13 residues. V dropped 6 bases and J dropped 5 bases, with 11 bases sitting between them. The CDR3 region is CATRPNGDNEQFF. The CDR3, as DNA: TGTGCCACCAGACCGAACGGGGACAATGAGCAGTTCTTC.